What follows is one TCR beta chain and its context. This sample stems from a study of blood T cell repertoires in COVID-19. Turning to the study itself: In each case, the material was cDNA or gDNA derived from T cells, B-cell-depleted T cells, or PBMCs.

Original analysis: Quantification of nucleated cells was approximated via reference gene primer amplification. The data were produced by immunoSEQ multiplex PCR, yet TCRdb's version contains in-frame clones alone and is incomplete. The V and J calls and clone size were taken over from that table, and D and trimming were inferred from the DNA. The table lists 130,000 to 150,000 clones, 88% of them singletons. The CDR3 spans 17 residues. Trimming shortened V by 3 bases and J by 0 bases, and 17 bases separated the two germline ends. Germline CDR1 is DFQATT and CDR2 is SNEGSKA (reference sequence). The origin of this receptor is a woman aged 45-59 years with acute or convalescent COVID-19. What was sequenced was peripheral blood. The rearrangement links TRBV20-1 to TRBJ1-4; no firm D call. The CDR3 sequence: CSASVGGSWATNEKLFF. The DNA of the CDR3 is TGCAGTGCTAGTGTGGGTGGGAGTTGGGCAACTAATGAAAAACTGTTTTTT.